Included here is one T cell receptor beta chain sequence, with context. This sample stems from a study of blood T cell repertoires in COVID-19. Study in general: Samples representing acute and convalescent COVID-19 were sourced from the United States, Italy and Spain. PBMCs, B-cell-depleted T cells, or T cells were the source of the cDNA or gDNA that made up the material.

Clones were sequenced by immunoSEQ multiplex PCR, and TCRdb holds only the in-frame ones, with some missing. The data contain fewer than 150,000 clones, about 83% of them singletons. V shed 2 bases and J 4 bases; nucleotides not matched to a gene: 2. The CDR3 consists of 15 residues. CDR1 SGDLS and CDR2 YYNGEE come from the germline V gene. The sequencing input was peripheral blood. The chain carries TRBV9 and TRBJ2-2, with 10 bases identical to TRBD1. The source is a human donor in a cohort sampled during active COVID-19. The CDR3 nucleotides are TGTGCCAGCAGCGTGGGACAGGGGTTCACCGGGGAGCTGTTTTTT. This sequence encodes CASSVGQGFTGELFF.